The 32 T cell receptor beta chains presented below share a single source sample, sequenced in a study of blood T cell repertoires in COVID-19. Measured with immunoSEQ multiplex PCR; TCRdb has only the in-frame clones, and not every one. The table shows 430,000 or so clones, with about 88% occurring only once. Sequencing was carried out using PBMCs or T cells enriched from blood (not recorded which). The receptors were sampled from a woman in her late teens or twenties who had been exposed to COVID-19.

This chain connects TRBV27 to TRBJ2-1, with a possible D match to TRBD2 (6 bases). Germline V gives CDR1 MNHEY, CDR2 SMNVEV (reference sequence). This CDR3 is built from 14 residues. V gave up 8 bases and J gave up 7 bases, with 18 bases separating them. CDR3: CASGSNLARNEQFF. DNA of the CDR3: TGTGCCAGCGGTTCAAATCTAGCGCGGAATGAGCAGTTCTTC.

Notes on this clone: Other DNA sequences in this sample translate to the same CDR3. CDR3 protein: CASRPGNTEAFF. The CDR3 coding sequence is TGTGCCAGCAGACCAGGGAACACTGAAGCTTTCTTT. This rearrangement joins TRBV12-3 or TRBV12-4 to TRBJ1-1; D is unresolved. The CDR3 extends over 12 amino acids. The V end lost 6 bases, the J end lost 1 base, and 6 bases lay between the germline ends.

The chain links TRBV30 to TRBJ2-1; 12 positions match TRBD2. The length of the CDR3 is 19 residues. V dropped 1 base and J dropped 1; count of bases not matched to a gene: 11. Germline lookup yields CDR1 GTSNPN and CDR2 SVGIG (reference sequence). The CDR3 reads CAWSASGTSGLWSYNEQFF. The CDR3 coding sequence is TGTGCCTGGAGTGCCTCCGGGACTAGCGGGTTATGGTCCTACAATGAGCAGTTCTTC.

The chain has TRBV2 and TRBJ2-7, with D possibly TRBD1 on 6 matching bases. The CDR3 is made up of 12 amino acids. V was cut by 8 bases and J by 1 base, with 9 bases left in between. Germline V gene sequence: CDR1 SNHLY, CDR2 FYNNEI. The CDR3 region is CASRTASYEQYF. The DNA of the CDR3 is TGTGCCAGCCGGACAGCGTCCTACGAGCAGTACTTC. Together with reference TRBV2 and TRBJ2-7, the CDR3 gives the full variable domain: EPEVTQTPSHQVTQMGQEVILRCVPISNHLYFYWYRQILGQKVEFLVSFYNNEISEKSEIFDDQFSVERPDGSNFTLKIRSTKLEDSAMYFCASRTASYEQYFGPGTRLTVT.

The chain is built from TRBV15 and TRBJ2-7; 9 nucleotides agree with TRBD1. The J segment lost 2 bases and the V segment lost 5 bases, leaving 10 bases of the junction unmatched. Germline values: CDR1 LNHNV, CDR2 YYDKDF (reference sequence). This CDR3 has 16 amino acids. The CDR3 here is CATSPGPTGGAYEQYF. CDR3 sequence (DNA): TGTGCCACCAGCCCCGGCCCGACAGGGGGGGCCTACGAGCAGTACTTC.

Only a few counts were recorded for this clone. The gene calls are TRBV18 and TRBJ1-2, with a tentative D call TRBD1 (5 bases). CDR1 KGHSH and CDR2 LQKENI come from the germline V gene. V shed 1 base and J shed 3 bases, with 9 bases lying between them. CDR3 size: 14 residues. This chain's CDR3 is CASSPRGADYGYTF. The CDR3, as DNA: TGTGCCAGCTCACCACGGGGCGCCGACTATGGCTACACCTTC.

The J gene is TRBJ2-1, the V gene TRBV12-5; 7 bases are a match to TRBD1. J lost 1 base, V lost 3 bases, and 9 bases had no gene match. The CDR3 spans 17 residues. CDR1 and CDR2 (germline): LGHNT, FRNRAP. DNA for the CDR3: TGTGCTAGTGGTTTTATGGTACAGGGGCGGTCCTACAATGAGCAGTTCTTC. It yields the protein CASGFMVQGRSYNEQFF.

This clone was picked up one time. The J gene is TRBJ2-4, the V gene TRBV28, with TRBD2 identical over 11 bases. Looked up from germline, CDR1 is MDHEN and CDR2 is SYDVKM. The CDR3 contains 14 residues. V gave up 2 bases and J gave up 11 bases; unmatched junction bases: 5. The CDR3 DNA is TGTGCCAGCAGTTTAGTAGCGGGAGGGGGCGTTCAGTACTTC. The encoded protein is CASSLVAGGGVQYF.

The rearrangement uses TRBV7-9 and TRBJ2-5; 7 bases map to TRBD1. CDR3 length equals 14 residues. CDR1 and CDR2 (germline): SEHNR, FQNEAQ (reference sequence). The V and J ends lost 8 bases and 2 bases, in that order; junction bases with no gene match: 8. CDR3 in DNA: TGTGCCAGCGCTCGGACAGGACCACAAGAGACCCAGTACTTC. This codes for CASARTGPQETQYF.

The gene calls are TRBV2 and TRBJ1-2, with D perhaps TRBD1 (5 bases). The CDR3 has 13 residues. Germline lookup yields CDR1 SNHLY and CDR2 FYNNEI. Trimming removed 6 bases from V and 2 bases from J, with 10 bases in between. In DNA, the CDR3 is TGTGCCAGCAGCGCGGACATGAACTATGGCTACACCTTC. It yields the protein CASSADMNYGYTF. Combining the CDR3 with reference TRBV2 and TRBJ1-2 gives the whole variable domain EPEVTQTPSHQVTQMGQEVILRCVPISNHLYFYWYRQILGQKVEFLVSFYNNEISEKSEIFDDQFSVERPDGSNFTLKIRSTKLEDSAMYFCASSADMNYGYTFGSGTRLTVV.

CDR3 coding DNA: TGTGCCAGTGAGACAGGGATGAACTATGGCTACACCTTC. As protein: CASETGMNYGYTF. The chain combines TRBV2 with TRBJ1-2, with TRBD1 matching over 7 bases. Trimming at V came to 9 bases and at J to 2 bases, leaving 6 bases not matched to a gene. This CDR3 spans 13 amino acids. The V gene's germline CDR1 is SNHLY and CDR2 FYNNEI.

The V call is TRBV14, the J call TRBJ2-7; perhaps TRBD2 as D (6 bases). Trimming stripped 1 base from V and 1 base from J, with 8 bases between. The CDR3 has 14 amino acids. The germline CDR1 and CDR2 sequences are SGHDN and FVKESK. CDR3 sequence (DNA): TGTGCCAGCAGCCAAGCGGGAGCGTCCTACGAGCAGTACTTC. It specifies CASSQAGASYEQYF.

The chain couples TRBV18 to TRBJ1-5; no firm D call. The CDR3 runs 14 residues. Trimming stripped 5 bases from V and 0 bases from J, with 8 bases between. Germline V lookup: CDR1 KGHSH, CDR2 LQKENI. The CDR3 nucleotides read TGTGCCAGCTCATCCGTTAATAGCAATCAGCCCCAGCATTTT. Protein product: CASSSVNSNQPQHF.

CDR3 DNA sequence: TGTGCCAGCTCACAGGGCTTGGATGGCTACACCTTC. The encoded protein is CASSQGLDGYTF. This rearrangement joins TRBV2 to TRBJ1-2; a possible D gene is TRBD1 (6 bases). This CDR3 is 12 amino acids long. Germline CDR1 and CDR2: SNHLY and FYNNEI. V lost 8 bases and J lost 6, with 13 bases in between. The full variable domain, with the rest looked up from reference TRBV2 and TRBJ1-2, is EPEVTQTPSHQVTQMGQEVILRCVPISNHLYFYWYRQILGQKVEFLVSFYNNEISEKSEIFDDQFSVERPDGSNFTLKIRSTKLEDSAMYFCASSQGLDGYTFGSGTRLTVV.

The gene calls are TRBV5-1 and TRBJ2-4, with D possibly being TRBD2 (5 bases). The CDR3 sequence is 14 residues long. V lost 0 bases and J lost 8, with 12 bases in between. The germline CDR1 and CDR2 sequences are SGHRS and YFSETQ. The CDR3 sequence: CASSLGTDGYIQYF. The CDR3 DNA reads TGCGCCAGCAGCTTGGGGACTGACGGGTACATTCAGTACTTC.

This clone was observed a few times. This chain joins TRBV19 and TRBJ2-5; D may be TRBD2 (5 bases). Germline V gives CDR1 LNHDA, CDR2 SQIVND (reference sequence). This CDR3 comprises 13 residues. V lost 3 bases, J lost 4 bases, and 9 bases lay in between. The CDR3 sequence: CASSIRRGETQYF. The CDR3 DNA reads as TGTGCCAGTAGTATCCGTCGGGGAGAGACCCAGTACTTC.

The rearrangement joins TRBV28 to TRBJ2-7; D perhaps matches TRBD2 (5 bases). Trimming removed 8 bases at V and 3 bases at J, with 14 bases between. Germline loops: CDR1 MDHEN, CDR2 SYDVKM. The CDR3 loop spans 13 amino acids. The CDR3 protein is CASRGQNHYEQYF. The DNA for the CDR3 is TGTGCCAGCCGGGGTCAGAACCACTACGAGCAGTACTTC.

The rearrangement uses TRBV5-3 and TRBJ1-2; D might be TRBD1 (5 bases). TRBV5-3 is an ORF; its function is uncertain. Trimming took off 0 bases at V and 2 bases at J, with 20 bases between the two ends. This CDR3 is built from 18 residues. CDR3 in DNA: TGTGCCAGAAGCTTGGGAGCTGGGGCGGAGATGGAAAACTATGGCTACACCTTC. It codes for CARSLGAGAEMENYGYTF.

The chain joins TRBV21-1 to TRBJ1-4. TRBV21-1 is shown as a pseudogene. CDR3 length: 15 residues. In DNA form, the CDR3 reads TGTGCCAGCAACACCCCCCGGGGGGACCTGGGGGTACTGTTTTTT. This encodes CASNTPRGDLGVLFF.

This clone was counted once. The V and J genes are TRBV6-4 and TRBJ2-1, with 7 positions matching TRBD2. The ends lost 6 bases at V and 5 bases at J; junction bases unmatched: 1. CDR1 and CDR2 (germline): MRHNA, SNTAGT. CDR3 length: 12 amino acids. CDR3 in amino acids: CASRGGDNEQFF. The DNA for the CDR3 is TGTGCCAGCAGGGGGGGGGACAATGAGCAGTTCTTC.

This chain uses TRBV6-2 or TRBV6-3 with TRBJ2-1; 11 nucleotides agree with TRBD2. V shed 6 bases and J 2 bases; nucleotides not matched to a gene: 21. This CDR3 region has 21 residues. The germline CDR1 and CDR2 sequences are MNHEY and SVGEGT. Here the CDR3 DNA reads TGTGCCAGCAGCCCGAATGGTCTAGCGGGAGGTGTTTTAGGGGCCTACAATGAGCAGTTCTTC. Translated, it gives CASSPNGLAGGVLGAYNEQFF.

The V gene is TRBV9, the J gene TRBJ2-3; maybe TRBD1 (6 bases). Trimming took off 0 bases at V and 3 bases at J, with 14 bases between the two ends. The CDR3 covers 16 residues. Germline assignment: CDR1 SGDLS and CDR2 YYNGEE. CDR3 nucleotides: TGTGCCAGCAGCGTAGGAGGGGCAGGGGCAACAGATACGCAGTATTTT. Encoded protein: CASSVGGAGATDTQYF.

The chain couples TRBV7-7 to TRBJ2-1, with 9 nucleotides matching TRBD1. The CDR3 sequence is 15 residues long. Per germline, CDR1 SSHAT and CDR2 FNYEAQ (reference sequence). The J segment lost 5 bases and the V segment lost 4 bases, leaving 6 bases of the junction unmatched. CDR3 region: CASSSGTGSNNEQFF. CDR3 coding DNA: TGTGCCAGCAGCTCCGGGACAGGGAGCAACAATGAGCAGTTCTTC.

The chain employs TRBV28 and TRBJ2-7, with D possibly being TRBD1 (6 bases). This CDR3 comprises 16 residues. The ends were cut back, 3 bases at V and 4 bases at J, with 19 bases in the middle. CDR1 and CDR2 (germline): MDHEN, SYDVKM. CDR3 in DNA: TGTGCCAGCAGTTTTGATGTGGGACATGGTCTGTACGAGCAGTACTTC. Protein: CASSFDVGHGLYEQYF. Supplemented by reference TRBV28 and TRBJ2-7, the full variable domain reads DVKVTQSSRYLVKRTGEKVFLECVQDMDHENMFWYRQDPGLGLRLIYFSYDVKMKEKGDIPEGYSVSREKKERFSLILESASTNQTSMYLCASSFDVGHGLYEQYFGPGTRLTVT.

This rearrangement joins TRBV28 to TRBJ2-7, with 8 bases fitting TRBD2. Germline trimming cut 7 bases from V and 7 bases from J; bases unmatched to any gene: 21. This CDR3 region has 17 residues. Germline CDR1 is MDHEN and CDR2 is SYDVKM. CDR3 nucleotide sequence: TGTGCCAGCAACCAACCCCTTTGGGCGGGAGGCCCCTTGGAGCAGTACTTC. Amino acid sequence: CASNQPLWAGGPLEQYF.

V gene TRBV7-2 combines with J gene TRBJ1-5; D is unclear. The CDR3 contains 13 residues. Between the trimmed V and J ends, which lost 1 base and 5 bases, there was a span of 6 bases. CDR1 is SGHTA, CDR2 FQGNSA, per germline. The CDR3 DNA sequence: TGTGCCAGCAGCTTAGGGGCCGATCAGCCCCAGCATTTT. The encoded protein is CASSLGADQPQHF. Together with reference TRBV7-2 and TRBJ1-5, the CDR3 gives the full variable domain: GAGVSQSPSNKVTEKGKDVELRCDPISGHTALYWYRQSLGQGLEFLIYFQGNSAPDKSGLPSDRFSAERTGGSVSTLTIQRTQQEDSAVYLCASSLGADQPQHFGDGTRLSIL.

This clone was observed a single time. CDR3 DNA sequence: TGTGCCAGCAGTTACTCTAGCGTGAGCTCCCAGAGGACCGGGGAGCTGTTTTTT. Translation: CASSYSSVSSQRTGELFF. The gene calls are TRBV14 and TRBJ2-2, with a weak D call TRBD2 (6 bases). The length of the CDR3 is 18 residues. V lost 6 bases and J 5 bases, leaving 25 bases between the germline ends. The germline CDR1 and CDR2 sequences are SGHDN and FVKESK.

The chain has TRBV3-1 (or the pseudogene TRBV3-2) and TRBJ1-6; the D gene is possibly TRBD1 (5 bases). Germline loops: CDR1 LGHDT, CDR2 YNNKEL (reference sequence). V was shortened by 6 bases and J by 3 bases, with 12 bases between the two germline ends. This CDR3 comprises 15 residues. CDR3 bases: TGTGCCAGCAGAGGTACAGGAATCTATAATTCACCCCTCCACTTT. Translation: CASRGTGIYNSPLHF.

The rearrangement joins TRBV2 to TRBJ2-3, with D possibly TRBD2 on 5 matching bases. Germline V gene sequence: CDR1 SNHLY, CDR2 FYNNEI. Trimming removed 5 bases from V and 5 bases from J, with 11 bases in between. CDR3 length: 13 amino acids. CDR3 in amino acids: CASSITRQDTQYF. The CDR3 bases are TGTGCCAGCAGTATTACTAGGCAAGATACGCAGTATTTT.

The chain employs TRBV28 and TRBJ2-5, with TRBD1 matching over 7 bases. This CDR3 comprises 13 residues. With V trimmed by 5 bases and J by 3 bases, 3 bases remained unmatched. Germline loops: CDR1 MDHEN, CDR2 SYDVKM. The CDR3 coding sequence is TGTGCCAGCAGTCGGACAGGCAAAGAGACCCAGTACTTC. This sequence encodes CASSRTGKETQYF. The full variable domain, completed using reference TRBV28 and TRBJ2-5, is DVKVTQSSRYLVKRTGEKVFLECVQDMDHENMFWYRQDPGLGLRLIYFSYDVKMKEKGDIPEGYSVSREKKERFSLILESASTNQTSMYLCASSRTGKETQYFGPGTRLLVL.

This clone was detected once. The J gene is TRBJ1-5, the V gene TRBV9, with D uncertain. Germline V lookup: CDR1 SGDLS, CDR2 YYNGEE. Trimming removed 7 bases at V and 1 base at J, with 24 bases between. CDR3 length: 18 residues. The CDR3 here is CASSAVSAGNLSNQPQHF. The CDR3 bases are TGTGCCAGCTCCGCTGTATCCGCCGGGAATTTAAGCAATCAGCCCCAGCATTTT.

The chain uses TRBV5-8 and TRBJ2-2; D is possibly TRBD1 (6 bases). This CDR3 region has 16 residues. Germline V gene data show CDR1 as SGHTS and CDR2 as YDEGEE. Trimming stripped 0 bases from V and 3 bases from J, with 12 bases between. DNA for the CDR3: TGTGCCAGCAGCTTGGTAGCAGGGGTGGACACCGGGGAGCTGTTTTTT. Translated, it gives CASSLVAGVDTGELFF.